Sequencing of this T cell receptor beta chain was carried out in a study of cytomegalovirus exposure and HLA in healthy donors. Findings and caveats of the study: Donors belonging to an Asian-associated ancestry cluster reportedly showed fewer N-insertions in productive TCRs than the roughly 670-donor mean, according to what a later analysis found. Some TCR beta chains (more than 150 of them) were listed as cytomegalovirus-associated.

PCR involved 60 Vbeta and 13 Jbeta primers. TCRdb keeps only in-frame clones here, not all; method: immunoSEQ multiplex PCR. Of 200,000 to 300,000 clones in the sample, 82% were seen once. Of note for this clone: Its matching antigen is unknown.

This CDR3 is built from 15 residues. The germline CDR1 and CDR2 sequences are LNHDA and SQIVND (reference sequence). V shed 3 bases and J shed 3 bases, with 11 bases lying between them. The sequencing input was PBMCs. The TCR originated in a woman aged 40 to 50 in good health and CMV-seropositive. The rearrangement links TRBV19 to TRBJ2-2; possible D gene TRBD1, 5 bases. The CDR3 DNA reads as TGTGCCAGTAGTATTTGGGGCGCGGACACCGGGGAGCTGTTTTTT. Translating it yields CASSIWGADTGELFF. The full variable domain, in which reference TRBV19 and TRBJ2-2 provide the parts outside the CDR3, is DGGITQSPKYLFRKEGQNVTLSCEQNLNHDAMYWYRQDPGQGLRLIYYSQIVNDFQKGDIAEGYSVSREKKESFPLTVTSAQKNPTAFYLCASSIWGADTGELFFGEGSRLTVL.